This is a list of T cell receptor beta chains from one sample in a study of chemoradiotherapy in HPV16-positive cancers. The data were produced by immunoSEQ multiplex PCR, yet TCRdb's version contains in-frame clones alone and is incomplete. The sample includes about 8,000 clones, around 68% of them seen just once. Sampling was performed from a patient who underwent chemoradiotherapy. Receptors were obtained from a human donor with HPV-associated anogenital cancer. The conserved cysteine and the conserved F or W are not part of the CDR3 here. The size field is filled for only some rows; it gives once, few, many or a size class.

j_call clone_size v_call cdr3_aa
TRBJ1-2 NA TRBV2 ASGGQYYGYT
TRBJ2-3 NA TRBV9 ASSVRAGGQGDTQY
TRBJ2-7 NA TRBV7-6 ASSPEGSRGYEQY
TRBJ1-2 NA TRBV7-2 ASSLAGYT
TRBJ2-7 NA TRBV7-2 ASSLSAQGGRYEQY
TRBJ1-1 NA TRBV5-1 ASSQETGNRAEAF
TRBJ2-4 NA TRBV11-2 ASSLRTGGWNIQY
TRBJ1-1 NA TRBV4-1 ASSVGGGRRNTEAF
TRBJ1-2 few TRBV29-1 SVWDTYGYT
TRBJ1-4 NA TRBV4-1 ASSPRQGEEKLF
TRBJ1-1 NA TRBV4-3 ASSQDSGGYTEAF
TRBJ1-2 NA TRBV10-3 AISESVGGIFDYGYT
TRBJ1-5 few TRBV9 ASSVQGSPNQPQH
TRBJ2-7 NA TRBV5-8 ASSRRVYEQY
TRBJ1-2 few TRBV5-1 ASSFSPLEREHGYT
TRBJ1-2 NA TRBV6-1 ASRGQHSNYGYT
TRBJ1-5 few TRBV29-1 SVGSNQPQH
TRBJ1-2 NA TRBV7-3 ASSSGGYYGYT
TRBJ2-5 NA TRBV5-1 ASMSSGYQETQY
TRBJ2-1 NA TRBV6-1 ASSKSGGSYNEQF
TRBJ2-3 NA TRBV6-6 ASRLRRGRNTDTQY
TRBJ2-5 NA TRBV9 ASSERLGQETQY
TRBJ2-1 NA TRBV11-3 ASSTGTLSSYNEQF
TRBJ1-2 few TRBV6-1 ASSQLYYGYT
TRBJ1-3 NA TRBV30 AWRGGIGGRSGNTIY
TRBJ1-5 NA TRBV19 ARPHWGIGQSAQH